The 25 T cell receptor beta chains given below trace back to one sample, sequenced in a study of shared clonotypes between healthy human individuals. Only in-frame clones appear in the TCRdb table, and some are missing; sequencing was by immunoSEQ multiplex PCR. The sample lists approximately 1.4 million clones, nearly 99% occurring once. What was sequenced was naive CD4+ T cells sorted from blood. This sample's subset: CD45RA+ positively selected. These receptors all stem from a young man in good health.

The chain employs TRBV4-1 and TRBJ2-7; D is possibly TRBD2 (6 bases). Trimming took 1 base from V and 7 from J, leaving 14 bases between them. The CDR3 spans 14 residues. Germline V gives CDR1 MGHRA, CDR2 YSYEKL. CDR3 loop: CASSQVTGGREQYF. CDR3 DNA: TGCGCCAGCAGCCAAGTCACCGGAGGGAGGGAGCAGTACTTC.

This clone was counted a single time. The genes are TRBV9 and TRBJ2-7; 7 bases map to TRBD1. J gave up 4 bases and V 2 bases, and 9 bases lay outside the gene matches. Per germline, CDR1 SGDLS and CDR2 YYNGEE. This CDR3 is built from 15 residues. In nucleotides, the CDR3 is TGTGCCAGCAGCGTTTCCGGCACAGGGGAGTACGAGCAGTACTTC. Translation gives CASSVSGTGEYEQYF. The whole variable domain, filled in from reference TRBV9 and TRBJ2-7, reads DSGVTQTPKHLITATGQRVTLRCSPRSGDLSVYWYQQSLDQGLQFLIQYYNGEERAKGNILERFSAQQFPDLHSELNLSSLELGDSALYFCASSVSGTGEYEQYFGPGTRLTVT.

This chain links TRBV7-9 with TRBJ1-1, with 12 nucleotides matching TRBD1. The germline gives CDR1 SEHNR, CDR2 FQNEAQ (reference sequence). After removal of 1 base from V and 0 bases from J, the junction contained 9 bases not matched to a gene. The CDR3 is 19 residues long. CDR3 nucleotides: TGTGCCAGCAGCTTAGAGTTAGGGGACAGGGGGCGAATGAACACTGAAGCTTTCTTT. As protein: CASSLELGDRGRMNTEAFF.

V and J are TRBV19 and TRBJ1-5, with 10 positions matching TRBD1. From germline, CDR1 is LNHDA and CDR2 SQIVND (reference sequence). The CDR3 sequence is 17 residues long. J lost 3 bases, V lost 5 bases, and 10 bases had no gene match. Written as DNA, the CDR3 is TGTGCCAGTAGTGCAGGACAGGGGGATAAGTCCAATCAGCCCCAGCATTTT. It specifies CASSAGQGDKSNQPQHF.

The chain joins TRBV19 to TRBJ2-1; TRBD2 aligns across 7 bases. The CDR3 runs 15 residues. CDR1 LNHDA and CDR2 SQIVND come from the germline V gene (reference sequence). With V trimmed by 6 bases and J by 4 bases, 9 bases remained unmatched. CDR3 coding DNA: TGTGCCAGTAGCCGCGGAGGTAGCGGGTACAATGAGCAGTTCTTC. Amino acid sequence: CASSRGGSGYNEQFF.

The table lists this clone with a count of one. This CDR3 is CASSFPPGGTEAFF. The CDR3 DNA reads as TGCGCCAGCAGCTTCCCCCCTGGAGGCACTGAAGCTTTCTTT. V usage is TRBV5-1 and J usage is TRBJ1-1, with no clear D. Trimming pared 2 bases from V and 4 bases from J, leaving 12 bases between. The V gene's germline CDR1 is SGHRS and CDR2 YFSETQ. The CDR3 runs 14 residues.

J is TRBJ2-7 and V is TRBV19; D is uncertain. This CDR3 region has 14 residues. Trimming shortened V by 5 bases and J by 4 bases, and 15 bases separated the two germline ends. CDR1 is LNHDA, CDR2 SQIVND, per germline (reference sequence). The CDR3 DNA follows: TGTGCCAGTAGTCTGGACGGTAGAGCATACGAGCAGTACTTC. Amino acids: CASSLDGRAYEQYF.

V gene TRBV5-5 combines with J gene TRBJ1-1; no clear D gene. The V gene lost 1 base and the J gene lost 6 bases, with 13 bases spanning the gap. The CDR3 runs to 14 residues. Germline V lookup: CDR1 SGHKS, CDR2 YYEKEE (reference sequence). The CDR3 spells CASSLPIPAAEAFF. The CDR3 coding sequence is TGTGCCAGCAGCTTGCCTATTCCAGCCGCTGAAGCTTTCTTT. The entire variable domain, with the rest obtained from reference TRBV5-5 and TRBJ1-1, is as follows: DAGVTQSPTHLIKTRGQQVTLRCSPISGHKSVSWYQQVLGQGPQFIFQYYEKEERGRGNFPDRFSARQFPNYSSELNVNALLLGDSALYLCASSLPIPAAEAFFGQGTRLTVV.

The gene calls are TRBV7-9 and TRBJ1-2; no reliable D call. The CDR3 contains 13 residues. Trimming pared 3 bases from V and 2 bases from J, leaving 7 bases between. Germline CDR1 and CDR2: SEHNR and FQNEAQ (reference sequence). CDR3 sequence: CASSFEGNYGYTF. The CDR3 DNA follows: TGTGCCAGCAGCTTCGAGGGAAACTATGGCTACACCTTC.

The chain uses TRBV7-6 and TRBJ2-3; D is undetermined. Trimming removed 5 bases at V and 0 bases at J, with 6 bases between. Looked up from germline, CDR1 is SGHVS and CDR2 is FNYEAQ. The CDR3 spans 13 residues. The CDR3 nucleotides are TGTGCCAGCAGCGCCCCTAGCACAGATACGCAGTATTTT. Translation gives CASSAPSTDTQYF.

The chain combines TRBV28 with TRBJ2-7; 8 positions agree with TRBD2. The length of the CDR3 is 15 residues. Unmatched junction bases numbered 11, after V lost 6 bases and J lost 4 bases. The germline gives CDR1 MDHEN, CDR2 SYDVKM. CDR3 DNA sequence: TGTGCCAGCAGCTCTCCCGGGGGGGGCTCGTACGAGCAGTACTTC. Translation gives CASSSPGGGSYEQYF. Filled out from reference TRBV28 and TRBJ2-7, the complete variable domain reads DVKVTQSSRYLVKRTGEKVFLECVQDMDHENMFWYRQDPGLGLRLIYFSYDVKMKEKGDIPEGYSVSREKKERFSLILESASTNQTSMYLCASSSPGGGSYEQYFGPGTRLTVT.

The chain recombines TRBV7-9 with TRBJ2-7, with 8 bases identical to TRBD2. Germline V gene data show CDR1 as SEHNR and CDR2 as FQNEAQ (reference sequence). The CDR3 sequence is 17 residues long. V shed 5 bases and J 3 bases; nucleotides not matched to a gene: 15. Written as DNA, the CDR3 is TGTGCCAGCAGCCCCGTAGCGGGATCTCACATTATCTACGAGCAGTACTTC. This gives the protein CASSPVAGSHIIYEQYF.

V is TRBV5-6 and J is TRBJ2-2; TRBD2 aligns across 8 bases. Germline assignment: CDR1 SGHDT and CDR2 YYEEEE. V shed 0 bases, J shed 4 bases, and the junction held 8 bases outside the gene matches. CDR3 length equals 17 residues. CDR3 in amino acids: CASSLELGGRLTGELFF. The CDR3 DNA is TGTGCCAGCAGCTTGGAATTAGGCGGGAGGCTCACCGGGGAGCTGTTTTTT.

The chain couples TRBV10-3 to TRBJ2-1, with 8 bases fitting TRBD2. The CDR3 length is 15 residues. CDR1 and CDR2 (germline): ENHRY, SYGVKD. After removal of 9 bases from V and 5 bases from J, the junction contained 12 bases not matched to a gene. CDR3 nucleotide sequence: TGTGCCATGGCATTCGGGCGGGAGGTAAACAATGAGCAGTTCTTC. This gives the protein CAMAFGREVNNEQFF.

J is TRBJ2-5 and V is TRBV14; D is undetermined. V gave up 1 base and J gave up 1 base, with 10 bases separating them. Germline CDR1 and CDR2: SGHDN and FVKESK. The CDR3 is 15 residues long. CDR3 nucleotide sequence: TGTGCCAGCAGCCAAGCATCCCCTAGCCAAGAGACCCAGTACTTC. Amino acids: CASSQASPSQETQYF.

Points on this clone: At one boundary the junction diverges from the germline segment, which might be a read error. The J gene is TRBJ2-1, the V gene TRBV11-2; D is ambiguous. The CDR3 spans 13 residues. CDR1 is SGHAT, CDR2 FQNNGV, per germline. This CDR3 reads CASSLSVELSCLF. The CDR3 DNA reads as TGTGCCAGCAGCTTAAGTGTGGAGTTATCGTGTCTCTTC.

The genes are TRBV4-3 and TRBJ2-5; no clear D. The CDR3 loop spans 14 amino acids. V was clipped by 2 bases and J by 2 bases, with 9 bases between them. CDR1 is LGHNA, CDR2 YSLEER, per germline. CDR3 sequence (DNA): TGCGCCAGCAGCCAAAGGCCAAATCAAGAGACCCAGTACTTC. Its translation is CASSQRPNQETQYF.

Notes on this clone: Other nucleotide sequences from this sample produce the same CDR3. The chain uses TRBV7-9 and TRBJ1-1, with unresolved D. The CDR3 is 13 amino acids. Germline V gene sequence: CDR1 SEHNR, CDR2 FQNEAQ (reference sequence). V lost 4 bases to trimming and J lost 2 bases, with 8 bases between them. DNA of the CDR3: TGTGCCAGCAGCTCGCAGGAAAACACTGAAGCTTTCTTT. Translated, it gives CASSSQENTEAFF.

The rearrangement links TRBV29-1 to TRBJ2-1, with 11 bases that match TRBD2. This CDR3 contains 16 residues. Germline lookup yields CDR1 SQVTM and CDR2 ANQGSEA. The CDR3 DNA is TGCAGGCCCTGGGCTAGCGGGAGGAACCACTACAATGAGCAGTTCTTC. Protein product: CRPWASGRNHYNEQFF.

The CDR3 DNA follows: TGTGCCAGCTCACCGCCCCCCTTGGGCAATACGCAGTATTTT. Residues: CASSPPPLGNTQYF. The V call is TRBV18, the J call TRBJ2-3; D remains unclear. This CDR3 comprises 14 residues. The germline V gene has CDR1 KGHSH and CDR2 LQKENI. The V gene lost 3 bases and the J gene lost 7 bases, with 14 bases spanning the gap.

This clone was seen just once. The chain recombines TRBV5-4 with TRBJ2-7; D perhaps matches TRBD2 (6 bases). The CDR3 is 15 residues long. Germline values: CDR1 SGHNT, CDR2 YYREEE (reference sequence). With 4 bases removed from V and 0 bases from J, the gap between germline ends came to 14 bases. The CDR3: CASSLPVSGSYEQYF. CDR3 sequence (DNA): TGTGCCAGCAGCCTCCCGGTTAGCGGCTCCTACGAGCAGTACTTC.

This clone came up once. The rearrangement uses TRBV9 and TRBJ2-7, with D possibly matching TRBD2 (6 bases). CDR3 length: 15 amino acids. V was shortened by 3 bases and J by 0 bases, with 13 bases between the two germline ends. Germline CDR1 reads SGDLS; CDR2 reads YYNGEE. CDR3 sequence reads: CASSASGLPSYEQYF. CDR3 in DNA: TGTGCCAGCAGCGCCTCGGGACTCCCCTCCTACGAGCAGTACTTC.

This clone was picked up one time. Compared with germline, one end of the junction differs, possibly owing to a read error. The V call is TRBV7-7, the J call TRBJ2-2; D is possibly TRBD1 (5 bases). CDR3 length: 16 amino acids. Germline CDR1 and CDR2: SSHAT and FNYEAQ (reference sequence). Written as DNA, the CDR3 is TGTGCTAGCAGCTCCTCAGGGATAGTAAACACCGGGGAGCTGTTTTTT. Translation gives CASSSSGIVNTGELFF.

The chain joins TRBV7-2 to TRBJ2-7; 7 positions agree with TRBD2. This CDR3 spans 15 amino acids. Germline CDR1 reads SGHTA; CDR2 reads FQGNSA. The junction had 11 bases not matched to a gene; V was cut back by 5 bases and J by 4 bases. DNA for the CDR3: TGTGCCAGCAGCCCTGAGGGCGGGAGTTCATACGAGCAGTACTTC. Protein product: CASSPEGGSSYEQYF. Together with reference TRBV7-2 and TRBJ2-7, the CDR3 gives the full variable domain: GAGVSQSPSNKVTEKGKDVELRCDPISGHTALYWYRQSLGQGLEFLIYFQGNSAPDKSGLPSDRFSAERTGGSVSTLTIQRTQQEDSAVYLCASSPEGGSSYEQYFGPGTRLTVT.

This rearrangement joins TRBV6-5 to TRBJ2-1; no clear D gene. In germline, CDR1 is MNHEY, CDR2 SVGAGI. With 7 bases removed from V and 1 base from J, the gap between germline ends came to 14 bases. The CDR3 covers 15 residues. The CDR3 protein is CASTPHLGSYNEQFF. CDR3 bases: TGTGCCAGCACCCCCCATTTAGGGTCCTACAATGAGCAGTTCTTC.